Presented here are 18 T cell receptor beta chains from one specimen sequenced in a study of human versus mouse CDR3 diversity and MHC coevolution. Generated by immunoSEQ multiplex PCR, the TCRdb table keeps only in-frame clones and is missing some. The repertoire holds about 83,000 clones, with about 90% as singletons. The sequenced material came from naive CD4+ T cells from blood. This sample's subset: CD45RO-negative CD62L-positive naive CD4 T cells. The origin of the receptors is a person aged 30 to 69 in good health.

The CDR3 bases are TGTGCCACCAGCAGAGATATCGGGGGGGTCGGAAACACCATATATTTT. Translating gives CATSRDIGGVGNTIYF. The chain is built from TRBV15 and TRBJ1-3, with D possibly matching TRBD1 (5 bases). Per germline, CDR1 LNHNV and CDR2 YYDKDF (reference sequence). This CDR3 spans 16 amino acids. V was trimmed by 0 bases and J by 4 bases, leaving 13 bases between them.

CDR3 region: CASTDLDRGEKLFF. The DNA for the CDR3 is TGTGCCAGCACCGACCTCGACAGGGGTGAAAAACTGTTTTTT. The gene calls are TRBV7-9 and TRBJ1-4, with TRBD1 identical over 8 bases. The CDR3 consists of 14 residues. V was pared by 7 bases and J by 7 bases, with 8 bases of the junction left unmatched. CDR1 and CDR2 (germline): SEHNR, FQNEAQ (reference sequence).

This chain connects TRBV30 to TRBJ1-1; no definite D call. The germline CDR1 and CDR2 sequences are GTSNPN and SVGIG (reference sequence). The CDR3 loop spans 11 amino acids. V lost 3 bases and J 4 bases, leaving 6 bases between the germline ends. CDR3 protein: CAWRVGTEAFF. DNA for the CDR3: TGTGCCTGGAGAGTCGGCACTGAAGCTTTCTTT. Supplemented by reference TRBV30 and TRBJ1-1, the full variable domain reads SQTIHQWPATLVQPVGSPLSLECTVEGTSNPNLYWYRQAAGRGLQLLFYSVGIGQISSEVPQNLSASRPQDRQFILSSKKLLLSDSGFYLCAWRVGTEAFFGQGTRLTVV.

The V and J genes are TRBV6-1 and TRBJ2-7, with unresolved D. V was clipped by 6 bases and J by 3 bases, with 15 bases between them. The CDR3 extends over 14 amino acids. Germline CDR1 is MNHNS and CDR2 is SASEGT. The CDR3 reads CASRVRYFDYEQYF. As DNA, the CDR3 is TGTGCCAGCAGAGTCCGGTACTTCGACTACGAGCAGTACTTC.

The genes are TRBV7-9 and TRBJ2-1; D remains ambiguous. The CDR3 has 12 amino acids. Trimming removed 5 bases at V and 8 bases at J, with 10 bases between. The V gene's germline CDR1 is SEHNR and CDR2 FQNEAQ (reference sequence). The CDR3: CASSPLLDEQFF. As DNA, the CDR3 is TGTGCCAGCAGCCCCCTATTGGATGAGCAGTTCTTC.

This clone was seen just once. The chain joins TRBV18 to TRBJ2-5, with D possibly TRBD1 on 6 matching bases. V was pared by 2 bases and J by 5 bases, with 12 bases between. Per the germline V gene, CDR1 is KGHSH and CDR2 is LQKENI. This CDR3 has 14 residues. CDR3 coding DNA: TGTGCCAGCTCACCAAACACAGGGAAGGAGACCCAGTACTTC. This gives the protein CASSPNTGKETQYF.

The chain links TRBV6-1 to TRBJ2-5; TRBD1 matches at 9 bases. CDR1 is MNHNS, CDR2 SASEGT, per germline. CDR3 length: 13 residues. The trim removed 6 bases at V and 2 bases at J, leaving 1 base unmatched. This chain's CDR3 is CASSGTGQETQYF. CDR3 nucleotide sequence: TGTGCCAGCAGCGGGACAGGGCAAGAGACCCAGTACTTC.

The chain combines TRBV6-1 with TRBJ1-6; 7 bases map to TRBD1. J was trimmed by 11 bases and V by 6 bases; bases with no gene match: 13. Per the germline V gene, CDR1 is MNHNS and CDR2 is SASEGT. CDR3 size: 15 residues. CDR3 bases: TGTGCCAGCAGCGAGGCCGAGGGGGCCATGACACCCCTCCACTTT. It specifies CASSEAEGAMTPLHF.

The CDR3 bases are TGTGCCAGTAGTATGATGGGGGACAACGTAGCCAAAAACATTCAGTACTTC. Translated, it gives CASSMMGDNVAKNIQYF. This rearrangement joins TRBV19 to TRBJ2-4; a weak D match, TRBD1 (6 bases). This CDR3 contains 17 residues. Per the germline V gene, CDR1 is LNHDA and CDR2 is SQIVND (reference sequence). V gave up 3 bases and J gave up 0 bases, with 15 bases separating them. Complete variable domain (other parts from reference TRBV19 and TRBJ2-4): DGGITQSPKYLFRKEGQNVTLSCEQNLNHDAMYWYRQDPGQGLRLIYYSQIVNDFQKGDIAEGYSVSREKKESFPLTVTSAQKNPTAFYLCASSMMGDNVAKNIQYFGAGTRLSVL.

The chain recombines TRBV9 with TRBJ1-4; TRBD1 agrees at 9 bases. Trimming took 3 bases from V and 4 from J; bases not matched to a gene: 4. Per the germline V gene, CDR1 is SGDLS and CDR2 is YYNGEE. The CDR3 is made up of 15 amino acids. The CDR3 reads CASSGPGQGNEKLFF. The CDR3 DNA reads as TGTGCCAGCAGCGGACCGGGACAGGGTAATGAAAAACTGTTTTTT.

The chain has TRBV4-1 and TRBJ2-2; 11 positions agree with TRBD2. Germline V CDR1 and CDR2: MGHRA, YSYEKL. This CDR3 contains 19 residues. After removal of 1 base from V and 4 bases from J, the junction contained 11 bases not matched to a gene. CDR3 sequence (DNA): TGCGCCAGCAGCCAAGCACGATATCTAGCGGGGGGAAGCACCGGGGAGCTGTTTTTT. Its translation: CASSQARYLAGGSTGELFF.

The V gene is TRBV11-2, the J gene TRBJ2-3, with 12 bases identical to TRBD1. J lost 6 bases, V lost 5 bases, and 12 bases had no gene match. Germline CDR1 reads SGHAT; CDR2 reads FQNNGV. CDR3 length: 17 residues. CDR3 sequence reads: CASSGRDRGLIPDTQYF. As DNA, the CDR3 is TGTGCCAGCAGCGGGAGGGACAGGGGGCTGATCCCTGATACGCAGTATTTT.

As to this clone: Germline is not matched at one junction end, which may reflect a read error. Other DNA variants within this sample encode the same CDR3. This rearrangement joins TRBV6-5 to TRBJ1-2; 7 bases fit TRBD1. The CDR3 runs 13 residues. Germline-derived CDR1 and CDR2 are MNHEY and SVGAGI. The CDR3 loop reads CASSLTGFYGYTF. The DNA for the CDR3 is TGCGCCAGCAGCCTGACAGGGTTCTATGGCTACACCTTC.

This clone was counted a single time. V is TRBV5-1 and J is TRBJ2-3; 7 nucleotides line up with TRBD2. Germline V lookup: CDR1 SGHRS, CDR2 YFSETQ. The CDR3 consists of 14 residues. The ends lost 4 bases at V and 3 bases at J; junction bases unmatched: 5. Written as DNA, the CDR3 is TGCGCCAGCAGCCTGGAGGGAGGGACAGATACGCAGTATTTT. Its protein product is CASSLEGGTDTQYF. The full variable domain, completed using reference TRBV5-1 and TRBJ2-3, is KAGVTQTPRYLIKTRGQQVTLSCSPISGHRSVSWYQQTPGQGLQFLFEYFSETQRNKGNFPGRFSGRQFSNSRSEMNVSTLELGDSALYLCASSLEGGTDTQYFGPGTRLTVL.

The genes are TRBV30 and TRBJ1-1, with 7 bases aligning to TRBD1. The CDR3 sequence is 17 residues long. The V gene's germline CDR1 is GTSNPN and CDR2 SVGIG (reference sequence). With 2 bases clipped from V and 0 bases from J, the junction kept 12 bases outside the gene matches. Here the CDR3 DNA reads TGTGCCTGGAGTCTTCCGGGACAGAGCCGTTTGAACACTGAAGCTTTCTTT. Its protein product is CAWSLPGQSRLNTEAFF.

The genes are TRBV6-1 and TRBJ1-1, with 7 bases aligning to TRBD1. Germline V gene lookup returns CDR1 MNHNS and CDR2 SASEGT. The V gene end was trimmed by 8 bases and the J gene end by 0 bases; junction bases not matched to a gene: 3. The CDR3 has 13 residues. CDR3 loop: CASPGQMNTEAFF. The DNA of the CDR3 is TGTGCCAGCCCGGGACAGATGAACACTGAAGCTTTCTTT.

The chain employs TRBV19 and TRBJ2-1; the match to TRBD2 covers 10 bases. The CDR3 is 18 amino acids. The trim removed 5 bases at V and 4 bases at J, leaving 14 bases unmatched. Germline V lookup: CDR1 LNHDA, CDR2 SQIVND (reference sequence). As DNA, the CDR3 is TGTGCCAGTAGTTCTCCCAGGACTAGCGGACTCCGTTACAATGAGCAGTTCTTC. It translates to CASSSPRTSGLRYNEQFF.

The rearrangement joins TRBV6-6 to TRBJ2-7; 8 positions match TRBD2. CDR1 is MNHNY, CDR2 SVGAGI, per germline (reference sequence). This CDR3 region has 16 residues. The V and J ends lost 8 bases and 3 bases, in that order; junction bases with no gene match: 15. The CDR3 loop is CASRSHSSGSNYEQYF. The CDR3, as DNA: TGTGCCAGCCGCTCTCATTCCAGCGGGAGCAACTACGAGCAGTACTTC.